There are a few counts of the clone carrying this T cell receptor (beta chain). The antigen is unknown. TCRdb independently ran MiXCR on the reads; one entry per CDR3 protein. The sample has about 700,000 distinct CDR3 sequences, about 30% seen once. These data come from a study of T cell repertoires in cytomegalovirus infection. For the study at large: Signatures in public TCR beta sequences pointed to both CMV infection and matching HLA type.

Trimming left V 4 bases short and J 0 bases short, with 7 bases between. The CDR3 consists of 14 residues. CDR1 is ENHRY and CDR2 is SYGVKD in the germline V gene. Sequences were derived from cultured PBMCs, sampled from culture after CMV antigen stimulation. The chain employs TRBV10-3 and TRBJ2-1; D is unclear. This clonotype was obtained from a human donor in good health (CMV status not recorded). Some clones in this sample may be carry-over from other donors' samples. CDR3 protein: CAISVGSSYNEQFF. CDR3 bases: TGTGCCATCAGTGTAGGTAGCTCCTACAATGAGCAGTTCTTC.